These 23 T cell receptor beta chains were all obtained from the same sample, sequenced in a study of blood T cell repertoires in COVID-19. This table comes from immunoSEQ multiplex PCR, and its TCRdb copy is limited to in-frame clones, with some not included. The repertoire consists of about 220,000 clones, with around 83% occurring once and the leading ten covering about 8.9%. The sample consisted of peripheral blood. Source of these receptors: a man between 50 and 59 years old with active or convalescent COVID-19.

In this sample, this clone turned up a few times. The rearrangement links TRBV2 to TRBJ2-3, with a weak D call TRBD2 (5 bases). Trimming left V 8 bases short and J 7 bases short, with 13 bases between. The CDR3 contains 12 residues. Germline V gene data show CDR1 as SNHLY and CDR2 as FYNNEI. For the CDR3, the DNA is TGTGCCAGCCGAGGGCTAGCTTATACGCAGTATTTT. Amino acids: CASRGLAYTQYF.

This chain uses TRBV5-1 with TRBJ2-5, with 14 nucleotides matching TRBD2. Germline CDR1 reads SGHRS; CDR2 reads YFSETQ. The CDR3 totals 17 residues. The V segment lost 3 bases and the J segment 5 bases; nucleotides outside the gene matches: 9. The CDR3 spells CASSSGGLAGGGETQYF. The CDR3, as DNA: TGCGCCAGCAGCTCGGGCGGACTAGCGGGGGGCGGGGAGACCCAGTACTTC.

The chain combines TRBV19 with TRBJ1-1; no reliable D call. There are 13 residues in the CDR3. Per germline, CDR1 LNHDA and CDR2 SQIVND (reference sequence). The germline V and J ends were trimmed by 4 bases and 4 bases, with 10 bases remaining between them. Written as DNA, the CDR3 is TGTGCCAGTAGTACAGGCAGGCTCACTGAAGCTTTCTTT. Its translation: CASSTGRLTEAFF.

The V gene is TRBV7-9, the J gene TRBJ2-2; no firm D call. Trimming left V 5 bases short and J 2 bases short, with 12 bases between. In germline, CDR1 is SEHNR, CDR2 FQNEAQ (reference sequence). CDR3 length: 15 residues. The CDR3 protein is CASSRRLLNTGELFF. CDR3 coding DNA: TGTGCCAGCAGCCGACGACTGCTAAACACCGGGGAGCTGTTTTTT.

The J gene is TRBJ1-3, the V gene TRBV10-3; maybe TRBD1 (5 bases). Germline CDR1 reads ENHRY; CDR2 reads SYGVKD. This CDR3 spans 13 amino acids. Trimming cost V 7 bases and J 0 bases, with 7 bases left between them. This CDR3 reads CAIKQGSGNTIYF. The CDR3 DNA sequence: TGTGCCATCAAGCAGGGCTCTGGAAACACCATATATTTT.

The chain employs TRBV5-1 and TRBJ1-6; a weak D match, TRBD1 (5 bases). The germline gives CDR1 SGHRS, CDR2 YFSETQ. The CDR3 length is 15 residues. V was cut by 0 bases and J by 8 bases, with 12 bases left in between. Here the CDR3 reads CASSLGGAFDSPLHF. The CDR3 DNA reads TGCGCCAGCAGCTTGGGTGGGGCATTTGATTCACCCCTCCACTTT.

The J gene is TRBJ2-3, the V gene TRBV5-4; the match to TRBD2 covers 15 bases. Trimming removed 0 bases from V and 7 bases from J; junction bases left unmatched: 9. The germline V gene encodes CDR1 SGHNT and CDR2 YYREEE (reference sequence). This CDR3 is 18 amino acids long. CDR3 loop: CASSLAKGLAGGGNTQYF. In nucleotides, the CDR3 is TGTGCCAGCAGCTTGGCCAAGGGACTAGCGGGAGGTGGGAATACGCAGTATTTT. Drawing the rest from reference TRBV5-4 and TRBJ2-3, the complete variable domain is ETGVTQSPTHLIKTRGQQVTLRCSSQSGHNTVSWYQQALGQGPQFIFQYYREEENGRGNFPPRFSGLQFPNYSSELNVNALELDDSALYLCASSLAKGLAGGGNTQYFGPGTRLTVL.

This clone was seen a handful of times. The chain employs TRBV13 and TRBJ1-2; D might be TRBD1 (5 bases). The length of the CDR3 is 14 residues. CDR1 and CDR2 (germline): PRHDT, FYEKMQ (reference sequence). Trimming cost V 1 base and J 6 bases, with 12 bases left between them. The CDR3 nucleotides are TGTGCCAGCAGCTTAGCGACAGCTGCCCATGGCTACACCTTC. Translated: CASSLATAAHGYTF.

This clone showed up just a few times. J is TRBJ1-2 and V is TRBV18; D unclear. Germline CDR1 is KGHSH and CDR2 is LQKENI. The CDR3 is 16 amino acids. V was shortened by 2 bases and J by 1 base, with 14 bases between the two germline ends. The CDR3: CASSPGFGDHNYGYTF. The CDR3 nucleotides read TGTGCCAGCTCACCAGGGTTTGGAGATCATAACTATGGCTACACCTTC.

This chain joins TRBV4-2 and TRBJ1-5; TRBD1 matches at 10 bases. This CDR3 has 18 residues. The V and J ends lost 4 bases and 4 bases, in that order; junction bases with no gene match: 13. CDR1 and CDR2 (germline): LGHNA, YNFKEQ. The CDR3 sequence: CASSPQLLRTGGNQPQHF. The CDR3 region has the DNA TGTGCCAGCAGCCCACAACTATTAAGGACAGGGGGGAATCAGCCCCAGCATTTT.

The rearrangement uses TRBV2 and TRBJ2-7; 9 nucleotides agree with TRBD2. J gave up 4 bases and V 4 bases, and 17 bases lay outside the gene matches. This CDR3 region has 18 residues. Per the germline V gene, CDR1 is SNHLY and CDR2 is FYNNEI. The CDR3 loop is CASSGFGGRALEGYEQYF. The CDR3 nucleotides read TGTGCCAGCAGTGGTTTTGGCGGGAGGGCCCTCGAAGGGTACGAGCAGTACTTC.

This clone was observed a few times. For the CDR3, the DNA is TGCGCCAGCAGCCAAGATGGTCGGGACAGAGGCGAAAAACTGTTTTTT. Protein: CASSQDGRDRGEKLFF. The chain combines TRBV4-3 with TRBJ1-4, with TRBD1 identical over 7 bases. Per the germline V gene, CDR1 is LGHNA and CDR2 is YSLEER. The CDR3 covers 16 residues. Trimming removed 0 bases from V and 8 bases from J; junction bases left unmatched: 9.

The rearrangement links TRBV3-1 (or the pseudogene TRBV3-2) to TRBJ2-1; the D is unclear. Germline loops: CDR1 LGHDT, CDR2 YNNKEL (reference sequence). CDR3 length equals 12 residues. V was clipped by 4 bases and J by 12 bases, with 13 bases between them. The CDR3 nucleotides are TGTGCCAGCAGCCTGCTAGGAGTCGGGCAGTTCTTC. This translates into CASSLLGVGQFF.

This sequence joins TRBV13 and TRBJ2-1; TRBD1 matches at 8 bases. The CDR3 runs to 13 residues. Trimming cost V 0 bases and J 9 bases; bases outside gene matches: 1. From germline, CDR1 is PRHDT and CDR2 FYEKMQ (reference sequence). The chain's CDR3 is CASSLGGQGEQFF. CDR3 coding DNA: TGTGCCAGCAGCTTAGGAGGACAGGGTGAGCAGTTCTTC.

The chain carries TRBV7-8 and TRBJ2-2; perhaps TRBD2 as D (6 bases). Deletions cut 7 bases from V and 1 base from J, with 13 bases between. Germline CDR1 SGHVS, CDR2 FQNEAQ. The CDR3 has 15 amino acids. This CDR3 is CASTLGGENTGELFF. CDR3 in DNA: TGTGCCAGCACCCTTGGAGGGGAGAACACCGGGGAGCTGTTTTTT.

The rearrangement links TRBV3-1 (or the pseudogene TRBV3-2) to TRBJ2-2; 10 bases map to TRBD2. The germline V gene has CDR1 LGHDT and CDR2 YNNKEL (reference sequence). V shed 3 bases, J shed 6 bases, and the junction held 7 bases outside the gene matches. There are 16 residues in the CDR3. CDR3 amino acids: CASSQKSGGDPGELFF. CDR3 DNA: TGTGCCAGCAGCCAGAAAAGCGGGGGGGACCCCGGGGAGCTGTTTTTT.

This rearrangement joins TRBV5-1 to TRBJ1-1; unclear D gene. The V end was cut by 6 bases, the J end by 2 bases, with 17 bases between. The germline CDR1 and CDR2 sequences are SGHRS and YFSETQ. The CDR3 has 15 amino acids. The DNA of the CDR3 is TGCGCCAGCAAGTCCCCCCCGGTACTTAACACTGAAGCTTTCTTT. This translates into CASKSPPVLNTEAFF. Full variable domain (missing parts from reference TRBV5-1 and TRBJ1-1): KAGVTQTPRYLIKTRGQQVTLSCSPISGHRSVSWYQQTPGQGLQFLFEYFSETQRNKGNFPGRFSGRQFSNSRSEMNVSTLELGDSALYLCASKSPPVLNTEAFFGQGTRLTVV.

This rearrangement joins TRBV19 to TRBJ1-5; possibly TRBD1 for D (6 bases). Trimming left V 5 bases short and J 4 bases short, with 15 bases between. The CDR3 covers 15 residues. CDR1 and CDR2 (germline): LNHDA, SQIVND (reference sequence). The CDR3 DNA reads as TGTGCCAGTAGTGTTGGCAGGGGAAGTAATCAGCCCCAGCATTTT. Amino acid sequence: CASSVGRGSNQPQHF. The full variable domain, in which reference TRBV19 and TRBJ1-5 provide the parts outside the CDR3, is DGGITQSPKYLFRKEGQNVTLSCEQNLNHDAMYWYRQDPGQGLRLIYYSQIVNDFQKGDIAEGYSVSREKKESFPLTVTSAQKNPTAFYLCASSVGRGSNQPQHFGDGTRLSIL.

Only one count was recorded for this clone. The J gene is TRBJ1-4, the V gene TRBV6-5, with D possibly being TRBD1 (6 bases). The CDR3 is 15 amino acids. Germline lookup yields CDR1 MNHEY and CDR2 SVGAGI. V was clipped by 6 bases and J by 2 bases, with 13 bases between them. The CDR3 here is CASRQGGVTNEKLFF. Written as DNA, the CDR3 is TGTGCCAGCAGGCAAGGGGGGGTTACTAATGAAAAACTGTTTTTT.

The rearrangement uses TRBV2 and TRBJ1-4, with D possibly being TRBD1 (6 bases). The germline V gene has CDR1 SNHLY and CDR2 FYNNEI. The CDR3 consists of 14 residues. The germline V and J ends were trimmed by 6 bases and 5 bases, with 13 bases remaining between them. DNA for the CDR3: TGTGCCAGCAGGGGGGGGCAGTTAAATGAAAAACTGTTTTTT. This translates into CASRGGQLNEKLFF.

This rearrangement joins TRBV2 to TRBJ2-5; 9 bases are shared with TRBD2. The ends lost 4 bases at V and 0 bases at J; junction bases unmatched: 6. CDR3 length: 16 amino acids. CDR1 is SNHLY and CDR2 is FYNNEI in the germline V gene. CDR3 loop: CASSGRLAADQETQYF. CDR3 nucleotides: TGTGCCAGCAGTGGCAGACTAGCGGCAGACCAAGAGACCCAGTACTTC.

This chain connects TRBV28 to TRBJ2-2, with a possible D match to TRBD1 (6 bases). The V and J ends lost 5 bases and 1 base respectively, with 14 bases between them. The CDR3 extends over 16 amino acids. Germline assignment: CDR1 MDHEN and CDR2 SYDVKM. CDR3 loop: CASSVLGDMNTGELFF. The CDR3 coding sequence is TGTGCCAGCAGTGTCCTTGGGGACATGAACACCGGGGAGCTGTTTTTT. The full variable domain, rest sourced from reference TRBV28 and TRBJ2-2, is DVKVTQSSRYLVKRTGEKVFLECVQDMDHENMFWYRQDPGLGLRLIYFSYDVKMKEKGDIPEGYSVSREKKERFSLILESASTNQTSMYLCASSVLGDMNTGELFFGEGSRLTVL.

CDR3 residues: CASSPGLGPNNEQFF. The CDR3 nucleotides are TGTGCCAGCAGCCCGGGACTAGGCCCTAACAATGAGCAGTTCTTC. The chain combines TRBV28 with TRBJ2-1; 8 nucleotides align to TRBD2. Trimming at V came to 6 bases and at J to 5 bases, leaving 9 bases not matched to a gene. Germline V gives CDR1 MDHEN, CDR2 SYDVKM. The CDR3 spans 15 residues.